The 26 T cell receptor beta chains below come from one sample, sequenced in a study of blood T cell repertoires in COVID-19. Some clones are missing from TCRdb's copy, which holds only in-frame ones; the method was immunoSEQ multiplex PCR. The table includes roughly 200,000 clones, about 85% detected once. The sequenced sample consisted of peripheral blood. Receptors originate from a woman older than 75 with acute or convalescent COVID-19.

This clone was recorded a few times. V gene TRBV7-6 combines with J gene TRBJ2-7; 8 nucleotides align to TRBD1. The CDR3 extends over 14 amino acids. V gave up 5 bases and J gave up 2 bases; unmatched junction bases: 5. Germline values: CDR1 SGHVS, CDR2 FNYEAQ. The CDR3, as DNA: TGTGCCAGCAGCCTGACAGGGGCCACCTACGAGCAGTACTTC. Translated, it gives CASSLTGATYEQYF.

The chain recombines TRBV7-9 with TRBJ2-5; no firm D call. Trimming removed 4 bases at V and 1 base at J, with 7 bases between. Looked up from germline, CDR1 is SEHNR and CDR2 is FQNEAQ (reference sequence). This CDR3 has 13 residues. The CDR3 DNA reads TGTGCCAGCAGCTCCGGTAGCCAAGAGACCCAGTACTTC. Translation gives CASSSGSQETQYF.

V usage is TRBV5-4 and J usage is TRBJ1-2; the D gene is possibly TRBD1 (6 bases). CDR1 and CDR2 (germline): SGHNT, YYREEE (reference sequence). The ends were cut back, 3 bases at V and 2 bases at J, with 11 bases in the middle. The CDR3 consists of 14 residues. The CDR3 region has the DNA TGTGCCAGCAGCTCGAGAGGACAGAACTATGGCTACACCTTC. This gives the protein CASSSRGQNYGYTF.

The V gene is TRBV6-5, the J gene TRBJ2-7, with D maybe TRBD2 (5 bases). This CDR3 has 12 residues. The germline V gene has CDR1 MNHEY and CDR2 SVGAGI. V was pared by 7 bases and J by 4 bases, with 11 bases between. The CDR3 bases are TGTGCCAGCACTCCTAGCAGTTACGAGCAGTACTTC. Its protein is CASTPSSYEQYF.

This sequence joins TRBV25-1 and TRBJ1-2; weak D call: TRBD1 (5 bases). Germline V gives CDR1 MGHDK, CDR2 SYGVNS. V lost 6 bases, J lost 3 bases, and 8 bases lay in between. The CDR3 covers 12 residues. The CDR3 protein is CASSDSHYGYTF. As DNA, the CDR3 is TGTGCCAGCAGCGACAGCCACTATGGCTACACCTTC.

The chain recombines TRBV27 with TRBJ2-6, with a possible D match to TRBD2 (6 bases). Germline V gene data show CDR1 as MNHEY and CDR2 as SMNVEV (reference sequence). The CDR3 has 15 amino acids. Trimming took 6 bases from V and 0 from J, leaving 9 bases between them. The chain's CDR3 is CASREGSSGANVLTF. The DNA of the CDR3 is TGTGCCAGCAGGGAGGGTTCCTCTGGGGCCAACGTCCTGACTTTC. Supplemented by reference TRBV27 and TRBJ2-6, the full variable domain reads EAQVTQNPRYLITVTGKKLTVTCSQNMNHEYMSWYRQDPGLGLRQIYYSMNVEVTDKGDVPEGYKVSRKEKRNFPLILESPSPNQTSLYFCASREGSSGANVLTFGAGSRLTVL.

On this clone itself: Additional DNA sequences in this sample encode the identical CDR3. This chain uses TRBV19 with TRBJ2-3, with D maybe TRBD2 (5 bases). CDR3 length equals 12 residues. V was clipped by 7 bases and J by 1 base, with 6 bases between them. Germline V lookup: CDR1 LNHDA, CDR2 SQIVND (reference sequence). The CDR3 here is CASTGGTDTQYF. CDR3 bases: TGTGCCAGTACCGGGGGCACAGATACGCAGTATTTT. The full variable domain, completed using reference TRBV19 and TRBJ2-3, is DGGITQSPKYLFRKEGQNVTLSCEQNLNHDAMYWYRQDPGQGLRLIYYSQIVNDFQKGDIAEGYSVSREKKESFPLTVTSAQKNPTAFYLCASTGGTDTQYFGPGTRLTVL.

This chain uses TRBV19 with TRBJ2-2, with 11 bases aligning to TRBD1. Per the germline V gene, CDR1 is LNHDA and CDR2 is SQIVND (reference sequence). The CDR3 totals 15 residues. Trimming took 9 bases from V and 6 from J; bases not matched to a gene: 9. CDR3 region: CASRPGQGGAGELFF. CDR3 in DNA: TGTGCCAGCCGACCGGGACAGGGGGGCGCCGGGGAGCTGTTTTTT.

This chain connects TRBV19 to TRBJ2-3; the match to TRBD1 covers 7 bases. The V gene's germline CDR1 is LNHDA and CDR2 SQIVND (reference sequence). J gave up 4 bases and V 3 bases, and 4 bases lay outside the gene matches. The CDR3 is 14 amino acids. CDR3: CASSIATGSDTQYF. The DNA of the CDR3 is TGTGCCAGTAGTATTGCGACAGGGTCAGATACGCAGTATTTT. Full variable domain (remainder filled in from reference TRBV19 and TRBJ2-3): DGGITQSPKYLFRKEGQNVTLSCEQNLNHDAMYWYRQDPGQGLRLIYYSQIVNDFQKGDIAEGYSVSREKKESFPLTVTSAQKNPTAFYLCASSIATGSDTQYFGPGTRLTVL.

V gene TRBV5-1 combines with J gene TRBJ2-2; D is ambiguous. The CDR3 spans 17 residues. Germline V lookup: CDR1 SGHRS, CDR2 YFSETQ. The germline V and J ends were trimmed by 0 bases and 1 base, with 13 bases remaining between them. The CDR3 DNA reads TGCGCCAGCAGCTTGGCCGTAGAACCCCGGAACACCGGGGAGCTGTTTTTT. Protein sequence: CASSLAVEPRNTGELFF.

The chain employs TRBV30 and TRBJ1-6; a possible D gene is TRBD1 (6 bases). V lost 0 bases and J lost 13, with 13 bases in between. This CDR3 region has 13 residues. Germline CDR1 is GTSNPN and CDR2 is SVGIG (reference sequence). This chain's CDR3 is CAWSVGGQSPLHF. CDR3 DNA sequence: TGTGCCTGGAGTGTAGGGGGTCAATCCCCCCTCCACTTT.

The chain employs TRBV11-2 and TRBJ2-1; 12 bases match TRBD2. CDR3 length equals 16 residues. The V and J ends lost 4 bases and 4 bases, in that order; junction bases with no gene match: 5. Germline values: CDR1 SGHAT, CDR2 FQNNGV. The DNA of the CDR3 is TGTGCCAGCAGCTCCTCACTAGCGGGAGGATACAATGAGCAGTTCTTC. Its translation: CASSSSLAGGYNEQFF.

The chain is built from TRBV10-3 and TRBJ2-3; 9 bases agree with TRBD2. This CDR3 has 16 residues. Germline CDR1 ENHRY, CDR2 SYGVKD. V gave up 4 bases and J gave up 4 bases; unmatched junction bases: 9. This CDR3 is CAISVGLAGRADTQYF. The CDR3 DNA reads as TGTGCCATCAGTGTCGGGCTAGCGGGAAGGGCAGATACGCAGTATTTT.

The chain links TRBV7-2 to TRBJ1-4; TRBD1 matches 12 bases. This CDR3 has 16 residues. The V and J ends lost 5 bases and 8 bases, in that order; junction bases with no gene match: 9. Germline CDR1 SGHTA, CDR2 FQGNSA. The DNA for the CDR3 is TGTGCCAGCAGCGAAGACGGGACAGGGGGCGGCGAAAAACTGTTTTTT. Encoded protein: CASSEDGTGGGEKLFF.

Remarks on this clone: The identical CDR3 is also encoded by other nucleotide sequences in the sample. The chain couples TRBV6-5 to TRBJ1-5; D call uncertain. V gave up 2 bases and J gave up 5 bases, with 7 bases separating them. CDR3 length: 13 residues. Germline V gene data show CDR1 as MNHEY and CDR2 as SVGAGI. CDR3 in amino acids: CASSYDSYQPQHF. As DNA, the CDR3 is TGTGCCAGCAGTTACGACTCGTATCAGCCCCAGCATTTT.

The chain recombines TRBV6-2 or TRBV6-3 with TRBJ2-7; 12 nucleotides match TRBD1. CDR3 length: 16 amino acids. Germline V lookup: CDR1 MNHEY, CDR2 SVGEGT. Trimming at V came to 6 bases and at J to 3 bases, leaving 9 bases not matched to a gene. CDR3 DNA: TGTGCCAGCAGCTCGGGACAGGGGGCAGGGAACTACGAGCAGTACTTC. It codes for CASSSGQGAGNYEQYF.

The rearrangement uses TRBV11-2 and TRBJ1-5; 8 positions agree with TRBD1. This CDR3 region has 16 residues. Unmatched junction bases numbered 10, after V lost 0 bases and J lost 9 bases. CDR1 is SGHAT and CDR2 is FQNNGV in the germline V gene. DNA for the CDR3: TGTGCCAGCAGCTTAGATTCCTTGGCAGGGGGCATGCCCCAGCATTTT. This gives the protein CASSLDSLAGGMPQHF.

The chain joins TRBV2 to TRBJ2-7; D may be TRBD1 (7 bases). Germline V gives CDR1 SNHLY, CDR2 FYNNEI. The CDR3 has 15 residues. V dropped 4 bases and J dropped 1 base, with 14 bases sitting between them. For the CDR3, the DNA is TGTGCCAGCAGTGGAGGGGGGACAGCTTCCTACGAGCAGTACTTC. It codes for CASSGGGTASYEQYF.

A single count supports this clone. This chain joins TRBV4-1 and TRBJ1-5, with 8 bases matching TRBD1. Germline assignment: CDR1 MGHRA and CDR2 YSYEKL. V shed 3 bases and J 4 bases; nucleotides not matched to a gene: 14. This CDR3 has 18 amino acids. Written as DNA, the CDR3 is TGCGCCAGCAGCCAGATAGACAGGGGAGGGATTGGTAATCAGCCCCAGCATTTT. This sequence encodes CASSQIDRGGIGNQPQHF.

The chain carries TRBV7-2 and TRBJ2-7; 8 positions agree with TRBD2. The V gene end was trimmed by 5 bases and the J gene end by 4 bases; junction bases not matched to a gene: 10. The CDR3 runs 15 residues. CDR1 and CDR2 from the germline V gene are SGHTA and FQGNSA. CDR3 protein: CASSPTGGRTYEQYF. As DNA, the CDR3 is TGTGCCAGCAGCCCGACGGGAGGGCGGACGTACGAGCAGTACTTC.

There are a few counts of this clone. This chain connects TRBV27 to TRBJ2-5; 11 nucleotides match TRBD1. The germline V gene encodes CDR1 MNHEY and CDR2 SMNVEV (reference sequence). CDR3 length equals 15 residues. The J segment lost 4 bases and the V segment lost 5 bases, leaving 6 bases of the junction unmatched. The CDR3 loop is CASSPGTGGSETQYF. For the CDR3, the DNA is TGTGCCAGCAGTCCTGGGACAGGGGGATCAGAGACCCAGTACTTC.

The V gene is TRBV5-1, the J gene TRBJ2-1, with D possibly TRBD2 on 6 matching bases. Germline assignment: CDR1 SGHRS and CDR2 YFSETQ. V was cut by 3 bases and J by 7 bases, with 14 bases left in between. The CDR3 loop spans 14 amino acids. CDR3 loop: CASSWATGGNEQFF. Written as DNA, the CDR3 is TGCGCCAGCAGCTGGGCCACTGGGGGGAATGAGCAGTTCTTC. Supplemented by reference TRBV5-1 and TRBJ2-1, the full variable domain reads KAGVTQTPRYLIKTRGQQVTLSCSPISGHRSVSWYQQTPGQGLQFLFEYFSETQRNKGNFPGRFSGRQFSNSRSEMNVSTLELGDSALYLCASSWATGGNEQFFGPGTRLTVL.

The chain recombines TRBV18 with TRBJ2-5; D gene unclear. The V end was cut by 2 bases, the J end by 7 bases, with 11 bases between. The length of the CDR3 is 13 residues. CDR1 KGHSH and CDR2 LQKENI come from the germline V gene. The CDR3 DNA sequence: TGTGCCAGCTCACCAAGCGCAGACGGGACCCAGTACTTC. It translates to CASSPSADGTQYF. The full variable domain, with the rest looked up from reference TRBV18 and TRBJ2-5, is NAGVMQNPRHLVRRRGQEARLRCSPMKGHSHVYWYRQLPEEGLKFMVYLQKENIIDESGMPKERFSAEFPKEGPSILRIQQVVRGDSAAYFCASSPSADGTQYFGPGTRLLVL.

V usage is TRBV27 and J usage is TRBJ1-2; D is undetermined. The germline gives CDR1 MNHEY, CDR2 SMNVEV (reference sequence). The ends were cut back, 4 bases at V and 6 bases at J, with 6 bases in the middle. The CDR3 extends over 11 amino acids. The CDR3 here is CASSSLDGYTF. In DNA, the CDR3 is TGTGCCAGCAGTTCCCTAGATGGCTACACCTTC.

The gene calls are TRBV9 and TRBJ2-1; D perhaps matches TRBD1 (6 bases). Between the trimmed V and J ends, which lost 4 bases and 9 bases, there was a span of 17 bases. The CDR3 is made up of 14 amino acids. Germline CDR1 reads SGDLS; CDR2 reads YYNGEE. The CDR3 loop is CASSLQGLAGEQFF. As DNA, the CDR3 is TGTGCCAGCAGCTTACAGGGTCTGGCTGGTGAGCAGTTCTTC.

The V and J genes are TRBV2 and TRBJ2-2; 7 bases map to TRBD2. V lost 6 bases, J lost 8 bases, and 6 bases stayed unmatched. Germline loops: CDR1 SNHLY, CDR2 FYNNEI. The CDR3 is 13 amino acids. CDR3 nucleotide sequence: TGTGCCAGCAGAGGGGACTATGGGGGGGAGCTGTTTTTT. Translated, it gives CASRGDYGGELFF.